This entry is about one T cell receptor beta chain. The data were taken from a study of shared clonotypes between healthy human individuals. Method: immunoSEQ multiplex PCR; TCRdb's copy keeps in-frame clones and lacks some. The table shows 2 million to 2.5 million clones, with roughly 93% occurring only once. The germline V gene has CDR1 SGDLS and CDR2 YYNGEE. V was cut by 6 bases and J by 7 bases, with 13 bases left in between. The CDR3 extends over 12 amino acids. The sample was naive CD4+ T cells from PBMCs. Documented subset: CD45RA+ positively selected. This receptor was obtained from a man between 18 and 29 years old in good health. Some clones in this sample may be carry-over from other donors' samples. The genes are TRBV9 and TRBJ2-5; a possible D gene is TRBD1 (6 bases). This CDR3 reads CASNPGDGTQYF. DNA for the CDR3: TGTGCCAGCAATCCAGGGGATGGGACCCAGTACTTC.